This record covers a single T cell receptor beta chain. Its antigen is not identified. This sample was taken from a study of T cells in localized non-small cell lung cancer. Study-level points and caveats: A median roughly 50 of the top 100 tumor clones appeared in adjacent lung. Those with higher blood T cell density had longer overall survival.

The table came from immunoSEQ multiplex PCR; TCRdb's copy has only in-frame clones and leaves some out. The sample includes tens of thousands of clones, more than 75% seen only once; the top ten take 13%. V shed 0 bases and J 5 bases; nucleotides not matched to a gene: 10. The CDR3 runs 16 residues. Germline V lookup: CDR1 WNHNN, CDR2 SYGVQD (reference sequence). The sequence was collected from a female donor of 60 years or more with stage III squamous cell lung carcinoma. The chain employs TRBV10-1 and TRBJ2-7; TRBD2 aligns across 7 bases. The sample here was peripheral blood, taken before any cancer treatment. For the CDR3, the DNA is TGCGCCAGCAGTGAGTCGCGGGGGTCCCGGGCCCACGAGCAGTACTTC. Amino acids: CASSESRGSRAHEQYF.